The 21 T cell receptor beta chains reported below all come from one sample, sequenced in a study of immune heterogeneity within non-small cell lung tumors. With approximately 600 ng used per sample, the template was genomic DNA from bulk tumor. While surgery was under way, several biopsies spaced far apart were taken per primary tumor. Curative surgery was performed on patients who had untreated, newly diagnosed non-small cell lung cancer. Multiplex PCR was performed with 32 V and 13 J primers, and it amplified TCR beta CDR3. TCRdb called the multiplex PCR reads again in MiXCR, with one record for every CDR3 protein. The data hold about 15,000 distinct CDR3 sequences, with 30% to 35% observed a single time. The material sequenced was lung tumor tissue. These receptors originate from a woman between 50 and 59 years old with non-small cell lung cancer.

This chain connects TRBV5-1 to TRBJ2-5; D gene unclear. CDR1 and CDR2 (germline): SGHRS, YFSETQ. This CDR3 contains 14 residues. Trimming pared 4 bases from V and 4 bases from J, leaving 14 bases between. Here the CDR3 reads CASSQKGNVETQYF. In nucleotides, the CDR3 is TGCGCCAGCAGCCAAAAAGGGAACGTAGAGACCCAGTACTTC.

V is TRBV6-1 and J is TRBJ2-7; tentatively, D is TRBD2 (5 bases). The germline gives CDR1 MNHNS, CDR2 SASEGT. The CDR3 runs to 13 residues. V dropped 1 base and J dropped 7 bases, with 11 bases sitting between them. CDR3 in amino acids: CASSEVGVREQYF. The CDR3 DNA reads TGTGCCAGCAGTGAAGTGGGAGTACGAGAGCAGTACTTC.

This clonotype rates as medium-sized. This chain connects TRBV12-3 or TRBV12-4 to TRBJ2-3; D gene unclear. Trimming took 4 bases from V and 5 from J, leaving 7 bases between them. CDR3 length: 12 residues. The CDR3 protein is CASSWDRDTQYF. The CDR3 bases are TGTGCCAGCAGTTGGGATAGAGATACGCAGTATTTT.

The chain has TRBV6-8 and TRBJ1-2, with no clear D. With 6 bases removed from V and 6 bases from J, the gap between germline ends came to 11 bases. Germline-derived CDR1 and CDR2 are MNHGY and SAAAGT. The CDR3 extends over 12 amino acids. The CDR3 sequence is CASSVNEDGYTF. The CDR3 region has the DNA TGTGCCAGCAGCGTAAATGAGGATGGCTACACCTTC.

Points on this clonotype: Sequence at one end of the junction differs from germline and may be a read error. The chain combines TRBV10-3 with TRBJ2-3; D perhaps matches TRBD1 (7 bases). Looked up from germline, CDR1 is ENHRY and CDR2 is SYGVKD. The CDR3 sequence is 13 residues long. The CDR3 sequence is CATQEGATDAQYF. The CDR3 region has the DNA TGTGCCACCCAGGAGGGGGCAACAGATGCGCAGTATTTT.

The gene calls are TRBV4-1 and TRBJ1-5; D is perhaps TRBD1 (5 bases). CDR1 and CDR2 (germline): MGHRA, YSYEKL. V lost 4 bases and J lost 6, with 19 bases in between. The CDR3 loop spans 16 amino acids. In DNA, the CDR3 is TGCGCCAGCAGCCTCCAGGCGGTGCAGGGAGGTCAGCCCCAGCATTTT. Translated: CASSLQAVQGGQPQHF.

This clonotype was counted at least ten times. The chain has TRBV28 and TRBJ1-2; D remains unclear. There are 12 residues in the CDR3. Trimming removed 8 bases at V and 4 bases at J, with 11 bases between. From germline, CDR1 is MDHEN and CDR2 SYDVKM. The chain's CDR3 is CASRSSFYGYTF. The CDR3 coding sequence is TGTGCCAGCCGGAGTTCCTTCTATGGCTACACCTTC.

This clonotype was found many times. The chain has TRBV13 and TRBJ1-5; D remains ambiguous. The CDR3 has 12 amino acids. V was shortened by 3 bases and J by 2 bases, with 2 bases between the two germline ends. Germline CDR1 reads PRHDT; CDR2 reads FYEKMQ (reference sequence). This chain's CDR3 is CASSLGNQPQHF. CDR3 bases: TGTGCCAGCAGCTTGGGCAATCAGCCCCAGCATTTT.

As to this clonotype: One end of the junction does not line up with germline, which may come from a read error. V gene TRBV12-3 or TRBV12-4 combines with J gene TRBJ2-2, with D possibly called TRBD1 or TRBD2 (5 bases each). The CDR3 loop spans 13 amino acids. CDR3 nucleotide sequence: TGTGCCAGCTCTAGACAGTCTACCGGGGACCTGTCTTTT. Amino acids: CASSRQSTGDLSF.

This clonotype was found many times. The junction departs from germline at one end; a sequencing error may be responsible. The V and J genes are TRBV9 and TRBJ2-5, with 7 nucleotides matching TRBD2. Germline V lookup: CDR1 SGDLS, CDR2 YYNGEE. This CDR3 region has 16 residues. The CDR3 here is CASSVGGAGVEDTQYF. DNA for the CDR3: TGTGCCAGCAGCGTAGGGGGCGCGGGAGTTGAAGACACCCAGTACTTC.

In this sample, this clonotype turned up a few times. V usage is TRBV29-1 and J usage is TRBJ1-2; weak D call: TRBD1 (5 bases). V lost 2 bases to trimming and J lost 4 bases, with 8 bases between them. Germline V gives CDR1 SQVTM, CDR2 ANQGSEA. The CDR3 is 12 residues long. CDR3 loop: CSVETGSYGYTF. DNA of the CDR3: TGCAGCGTTGAAACAGGCTCCTATGGCTACACCTTC.

The chain is built from TRBV20-1 and TRBJ2-7; D is uncertain. CDR1 DFQATT and CDR2 SNEGSKA come from the germline V gene (reference sequence). This CDR3 has 14 residues. V gave up 2 bases and J gave up 5 bases, with 16 bases separating them. Here the CDR3 DNA reads TGCAGTGCTAGAAGAGGACCCCCGTTGGACGAGCAGTACTTC. Amino acids: CSARRGPPLDEQYF.

The CDR3 sequence: CAWSTENEKLFF. CDR3 DNA sequence: TGTGCCTGGAGTACAGAAAATGAAAAACTGTTTTTT. The chain recombines TRBV30 with TRBJ1-4; D is undetermined. This CDR3 region has 12 residues. Germline V CDR1 and CDR2: GTSNPN, SVGIG (reference sequence). V was trimmed by 2 bases and J by 5 bases, leaving 6 bases between them.

This chain's CDR3 is CASSFRSGGVYNEQFF. In nucleotides, the CDR3 is TGTGCCAGCAGTTTCAGGAGCGGGGGGGTTTACAATGAGCAGTTCTTC. The chain couples TRBV27 to TRBJ2-1, with 10 bases aligning to TRBD2. Germline CDR1 and CDR2: MNHEY and SMNVEV (reference sequence). The length of the CDR3 is 16 residues. The trim removed 3 bases at V and 4 bases at J, leaving 6 bases unmatched.

Details on this clonotype: This may arise from a read error, as a much more abundant clone is one base away. V gene TRBV6-2 or TRBV6-3 combines with J gene TRBJ2-1; 7 bases are shared with TRBD1. In germline, CDR1 is MNHEY, CDR2 SVGEGT. The CDR3 is 16 amino acids. Here the CDR3 reads CASSTHRDSSYNEKFF. Here the CDR3 DNA reads TGTGCCAGCAGTACCCACAGGGACAGCTCCTACAATGAGAAGTTCTTC.

The genes are TRBV2 and TRBJ1-2; 7 bases fit TRBD1. CDR3 length equals 13 residues. Germline V gives CDR1 SNHLY, CDR2 FYNNEI. J gave up 4 bases and V 9 bases, and 8 bases lay outside the gene matches. The CDR3 bases are TGTGCCAGAAGGGCAGGACAGGTCTATGGCTACACCTTC. Protein product: CARRAGQVYGYTF.

This clonotype has at least ten counts. The chain joins TRBV6-1 to TRBJ1-1; 11 positions agree with TRBD1. Germline lookup yields CDR1 MNHNS and CDR2 SASEGT. J lost 1 base, V lost 7 bases, and 5 bases had no gene match. The CDR3 extends over 15 amino acids. CDR3 region: CASIRTGGRNTEAFF. The CDR3 DNA reads as TGTGCCAGCATTAGGACAGGGGGCAGGAACACTGAAGCTTTCTTT.

The J gene is TRBJ2-5, the V gene TRBV5-1, with 11 bases matching TRBD2. CDR3 length equals 15 residues. Germline assignment: CDR1 SGHRS and CDR2 YFSETQ. V trimming: 4 bases; J trimming: 5 bases; junction bases outside the gene matches: 7. CDR3 region: CASSPQTSGGETQYF. The CDR3 coding sequence is TGCGCCAGCAGCCCCCAAACTAGCGGGGGTGAGACCCAGTACTTC.

The sample holds many counts of this clonotype. The V call is TRBV5-1, the J call TRBJ2-5; D might be TRBD1 (5 bases). V gave up 1 base and J gave up 1 base, with 5 bases separating them. Germline CDR1 reads SGHRS; CDR2 reads YFSETQ. The CDR3 is 13 residues long. The CDR3 DNA reads as TGCGCCAGCAGCTTGAGGGGCCAAGAGACCCAGTACTTC. It is translated as CASSLRGQETQYF.

This clonotype was recorded many times. The rearrangement uses TRBV20-1 and TRBJ2-7; 9 bases match TRBD2. CDR1 and CDR2 (germline): DFQATT, SNEGSKA (reference sequence). The length of the CDR3 is 15 residues. The ends lost 0 bases at V and 4 bases at J; junction bases unmatched: 7. The DNA of the CDR3 is TGCAGTGCTAGAGATGCTAGCGGGGCTCTTTACGAGCAGTACTTC. Translated: CSARDASGALYEQYF.

At least ten counts were recorded for this clonotype. The rearrangement links TRBV12-3 or TRBV12-4 to TRBJ1-6; D is ambiguous. V lost 1 base and J 13 bases, leaving 8 bases between the germline ends. CDR3 length: 12 amino acids. In DNA form, the CDR3 reads TGTGCCAGCAGTTTAGATCGGGGTCCCCTCCACTTT. Translation: CASSLDRGPLHF.